The 13 T cell receptor beta chains listed next were all sequenced from one sample in a study of T cell responses to AZD1222 COVID-19 vaccine (dated by TCRdb to about 2021). According to the study, the label for this sample's time point signals: baseline before first vaccination. The library was made by the immunoSEQ multiplex PCR assay. TCRdb holds this immuneACCESS table with in-frame rearrangements only. Some clones are missing; in checked studies, unresolved V genes explain under half, and the rest has no known cause. This sample has 110,000 or so clones in its table, and about nine tenths of those were observed once. The ten largest clones add up to 6.5% to 9.5% of the sample. The source material was peripheral blood, sampled on day 0 of AZD1222 vaccination. These receptors were taken from an adult in good health.

This clone rates as medium-sized (0.01 to 0.1%). The chain uses TRBV27 and TRBJ2-7; no firm D call. V lost 3 bases, J lost 0 bases, and 9 bases lay in between. The germline CDR1 and CDR2 sequences are MNHEY and SMNVEV (reference sequence). The CDR3 is made up of 14 amino acids. CDR3 region: CASSLQSYSYEQYF. CDR3 coding DNA: TGTGCCAGCAGTTTGCAGTCTTACTCCTACGAGCAGTACTTC.

The V and J genes are TRBV4-1 and TRBJ2-1; maybe TRBD2 (6 bases). The V gene's germline CDR1 is MGHRA and CDR2 YSYEKL. The CDR3 spans 15 residues. With 2 bases removed from V and 5 bases from J, the gap between germline ends came to 13 bases. In nucleotides, the CDR3 is TGCGCCAGCAGCCAACCGGGACTGGACAACAATGAGCAGTTCTTC. Its protein product is CASSQPGLDNNEQFF.

The V gene is TRBV19, the J gene TRBJ1-4; 9 bases agree with TRBD1. The CDR3 covers 14 residues. Germline V lookup: CDR1 LNHDA, CDR2 SQIVND (reference sequence). After removal of 7 bases from V and 7 bases from J, the junction contained 7 bases not matched to a gene. The chain's CDR3 is CASMVVDRGEKLFF. CDR3 in DNA: TGTGCCAGTATGGTCGTGGACAGGGGTGAAAAACTGTTTTTT.

V gene TRBV15 combines with J gene TRBJ1-4, with D possibly TRBD1 on 5 matching bases. Trimming pared 3 bases from V and 5 bases from J, leaving 7 bases between. The CDR3 is made up of 13 amino acids. Germline V gives CDR1 LNHNV, CDR2 YYDKDF (reference sequence). The CDR3 is CATSRGLNEKLFF. CDR3 in DNA: TGTGCCACCAGCAGGGGGCTAAATGAAAAACTGTTTTTT.

This rearrangement joins TRBV4-3 to TRBJ1-4, with TRBD1 matching over 7 bases. The trim removed 1 base at V and 8 bases at J, leaving 4 bases unmatched. The CDR3 loop spans 14 amino acids. Germline assignment: CDR1 LGHNA and CDR2 YSLEER. This CDR3 reads CASSQGQGGEKLFF. Written as DNA, the CDR3 is TGCGCCAGCAGCCAAGGTCAGGGGGGGGAAAAACTGTTTTTT.

This sequence joins TRBV7-8 and TRBJ2-7; D remains unclear. CDR1 and CDR2 from the germline V gene are SGHVS and FQNEAQ. V was clipped by 10 bases and J by 3 bases, with 22 bases between them. The CDR3 has 15 amino acids. The CDR3 coding sequence is TGTGCCACCTCGCAGGACCCCGCGCGTCTCTACGAGCAGTACTTC. This translates into CATSQDPARLYEQYF. Using reference TRBV7-8 and TRBJ2-7 for the parts outside the CDR3, the full variable domain is GAGVSQSPRYKVAKRGQDVALRCDPISGHVSLFWYQQALGQGPEFLTYFQNEAQLDKSGLPSDRFFAERPEGSVSTLKIQRTQQEDSAVYLCATSQDPARLYEQYFGPGTRLTVT.

In its sample, this clone was seen a few times. The chain joins TRBV29-1 to TRBJ1-1, with D perhaps matching TRBD1 (5 bases). The V gene lost 7 bases and the J gene lost 3 bases, with 12 bases spanning the gap. There are 12 residues in the CDR3. The germline V gene encodes CDR1 SQVTM and CDR2 ANQGSEA. For the CDR3, the DNA is TGCAGCGGAGTCCGGGGGGACACTGAAGCTTTCTTT. Its protein product is CSGVRGDTEAFF.

The chain is built from TRBV28 and TRBJ2-2; 10 nucleotides align to TRBD1. The length of the CDR3 is 18 residues. The germline gives CDR1 MDHEN, CDR2 SYDVKM. V gave up 7 bases and J gave up 6 bases; unmatched junction bases: 17. Here the CDR3 DNA reads TGTGCCAGCACCACCCGGCGTTCGGGACAGGGGATCCCCGGGGAGCTGTTTTTT. Amino acids: CASTTRRSGQGIPGELFF.

About this clone itself: The sample contains more than one DNA sequence encoding this CDR3. This rearrangement joins TRBV7-9 to TRBJ1-5; D call uncertain. This CDR3 comprises 13 residues. The V end was cut by 0 bases, the J end by 4 bases, with 4 bases between. Germline CDR1 is SEHNR and CDR2 is FQNEAQ (reference sequence). CDR3 nucleotide sequence: TGTGCCAGCAGCTTAGCATTTAATCAGCCCCAGCATTTT. Protein product: CASSLAFNQPQHF. Full variable domain (missing parts from reference TRBV7-9 and TRBJ1-5): DTGVSQNPRHKITKRGQNVTFRCDPISEHNRLYWYRQTLGQGPEFLTYFQNEAQLEKSRLLSDRFSAERPKGSFSTLEIQRTEQGDSAMYLCASSLAFNQPQHFGDGTRLSIL.

This clone was detected only once. CDR3 region: CASSLQGTESYEQYF. CDR3 coding DNA: TGTGCCAGCAGTTTACAAGGGACGGAAAGCTACGAGCAGTACTTC. The chain carries TRBV27 and TRBJ2-7; D may be TRBD1 or TRBD2 (5 bases each). This CDR3 has 15 residues. Germline V CDR1 and CDR2: MNHEY, SMNVEV (reference sequence). Trimming removed 2 bases from V and 3 bases from J, with 14 bases in between.

A single count supports this clone. This chain uses TRBV15 with TRBJ2-7, with TRBD2 matching over 15 bases. Germline loops: CDR1 LNHNV, CDR2 YYDKDF (reference sequence). With V trimmed by 0 bases and J by 13 bases, 7 bases remained unmatched. The CDR3 covers 15 residues. CDR3 region: CATSRDRGLAGGGYF. The CDR3 region has the DNA TGTGCCACCAGCAGAGATCGGGGACTAGCGGGAGGAGGCTACTTC.

The chain is built from TRBV5-1 and TRBJ1-1; no reliable D call. CDR3 size: 14 residues. CDR1 is SGHRS, CDR2 YFSETQ, per germline. The germline V and J ends were trimmed by 4 bases and 6 bases, with 16 bases remaining between them. The chain's CDR3 is CASSNLGVGSEAFF. CDR3 in DNA: TGCGCCAGCAGCAACCTCGGGGTTGGGTCTGAAGCTTTCTTT.

V gene TRBV6-6 combines with J gene TRBJ1-6, with 7 bases fitting TRBD1. V lost 5 bases to trimming and J lost 6 bases; unmatched junction nucleotides: 13. There are 17 residues in the CDR3. The germline CDR1 and CDR2 sequences are MNHNY and SVGAGI (reference sequence). CDR3 sequence reads: CASSPRASKGANSPLHF. For the CDR3, the DNA is TGTGCCAGCAGTCCTCGGGCCTCCAAGGGGGCTAATTCACCCCTCCACTTT.